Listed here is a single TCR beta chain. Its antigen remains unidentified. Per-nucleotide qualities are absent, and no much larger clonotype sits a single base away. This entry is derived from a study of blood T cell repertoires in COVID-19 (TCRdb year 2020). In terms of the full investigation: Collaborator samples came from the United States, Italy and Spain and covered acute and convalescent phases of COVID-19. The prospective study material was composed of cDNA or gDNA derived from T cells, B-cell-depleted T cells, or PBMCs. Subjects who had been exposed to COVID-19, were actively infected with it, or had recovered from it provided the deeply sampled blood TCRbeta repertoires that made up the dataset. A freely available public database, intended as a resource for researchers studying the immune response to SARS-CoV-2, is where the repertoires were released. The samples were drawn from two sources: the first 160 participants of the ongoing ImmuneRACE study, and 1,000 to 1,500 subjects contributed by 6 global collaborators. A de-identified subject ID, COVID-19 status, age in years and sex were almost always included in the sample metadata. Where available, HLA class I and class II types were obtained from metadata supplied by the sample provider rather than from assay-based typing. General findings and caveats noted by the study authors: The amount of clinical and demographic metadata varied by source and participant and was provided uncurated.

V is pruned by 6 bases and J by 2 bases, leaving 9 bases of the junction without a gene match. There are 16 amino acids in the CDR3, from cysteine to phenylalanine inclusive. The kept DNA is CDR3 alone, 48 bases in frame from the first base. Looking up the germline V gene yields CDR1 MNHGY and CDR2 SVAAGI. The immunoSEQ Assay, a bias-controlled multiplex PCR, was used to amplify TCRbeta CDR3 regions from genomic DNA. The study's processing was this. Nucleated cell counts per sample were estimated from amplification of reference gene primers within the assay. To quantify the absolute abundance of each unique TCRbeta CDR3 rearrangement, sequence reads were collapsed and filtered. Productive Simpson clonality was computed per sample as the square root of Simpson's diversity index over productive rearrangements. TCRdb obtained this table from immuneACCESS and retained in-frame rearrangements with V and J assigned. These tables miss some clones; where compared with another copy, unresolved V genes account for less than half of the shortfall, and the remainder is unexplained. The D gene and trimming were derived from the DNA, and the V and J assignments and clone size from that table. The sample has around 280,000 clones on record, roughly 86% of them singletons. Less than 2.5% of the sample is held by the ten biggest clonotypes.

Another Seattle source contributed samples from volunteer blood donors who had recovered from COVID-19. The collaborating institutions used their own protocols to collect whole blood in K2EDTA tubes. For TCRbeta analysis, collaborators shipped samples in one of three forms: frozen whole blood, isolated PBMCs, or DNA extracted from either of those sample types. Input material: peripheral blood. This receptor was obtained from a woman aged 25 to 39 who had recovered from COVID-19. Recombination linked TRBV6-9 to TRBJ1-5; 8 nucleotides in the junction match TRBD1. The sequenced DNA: TGTGCCAGCAGCTGCCATAGGGGACAGGGCAATCAGCCCCAGCATTTT. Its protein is CASSCHRGQGNQPQHF.